The source of this T cell receptor beta chain is a study of vaccination and CD4 T cells after COVID-19. This clonotype has more than one count but fewer than ten. Its antigen is still unknown. The sample's treatment: approximately nine-day PBMC culture with coronavirus spike peptide pools or control peptides (ViraFEST assay). Sequencing of cultured CD4+ T cell DNA used the Oncomine TCR Beta short-read assay. TCRdb recomputed calls from the PCR reads with MiXCR, one row per CDR3 protein. The repertoire holds 7,500 to 10,000 distinct CDR3 sequences, with roughly 60% as singletons. This CDR3 has 14 residues. V was pared by 1 base and J by 4 bases, with 10 bases between. Germline CDR1 reads SGHTA; CDR2 reads FQGNSA.

This sample comprised cultured CD4+ T cells from blood, obtained after SARS-CoV-2 vaccination. This clonotype was obtained from a human donor with COVID-19. The rearrangement joins TRBV7-2 to TRBJ2-5; D possibly corresponds to TRBD1 (6 bases). The CDR3 is CASSLVGARETQYF. The CDR3 nucleotides are TGTGCCAGCAGCTTAGTGGGGGCGAGAGAGACCCAGTACTTC. Drawing the rest from reference TRBV7-2 and TRBJ2-5, the complete variable domain is GAGVSQSPSNKVTEKGKDVELRCDPISGHTALYWYRQSLGQGLEFLIYFQGNSAPDKSGLPSDRFSAERTGGSVSTLTIQRTQQEDSAVYLCASSLVGARETQYFGPGTRLLVL.